This TCR beta chain was recovered during a study of blood T cell repertoires in COVID-19 (dated by TCRdb to the early 2020s). At the level of the whole study: The collaborator samples originated in the United States, Italy and Spain and spanned the acute and convalescent phases of COVID-19. Sample metadata almost always included a de-identified subject ID, COVID-19 status, age in years and sex. A freely available public database, intended as a resource for researchers studying the immune response to SARS-CoV-2, is where the repertoires were released. The material from the prospective study consisted of cDNA or gDNA derived from T cells, B-cell-depleted T cells, or PBMCs. The samples were drawn from two sources: the first 160 participants of the ongoing ImmuneRACE study, and 950 to 1,500 subjects contributed by 6 global collaborators. Where available, HLA class I and class II types were taken from metadata supplied by the sample provider and were not determined by assay-based typing. The dataset comprised deeply sampled blood TCRbeta repertoires from subjects exposed to, actively infected with, or recovered from COVID-19. Beyond this particular receptor, the publication reports: How much clinical and demographic metadata was included differed by source and by participant, and the metadata was provided uncurated.

The germline V gene sets CDR1 to MGHDK and CDR2 to SYGVNS. The CDR3, from cysteine to phenylalanine, totals 16 residues. Only CDR3 DNA remains: 48 bases, in frame from the first base. After removal of 7 bases from V and 0 bases from J, the junction retains 11 bases not matched to a gene. TCRbeta CDR3 regions were amplified from genomic DNA by means of the immunoSEQ Assay, a bias-controlled multiplex PCR. The original methods were these. Nucleated cell counts per sample were estimated from amplification of reference gene primers within the assay. Sequence reads were collapsed and filtered to measure the absolute abundance of every unique TCRbeta CDR3 rearrangement. For each sample, productive Simpson clonality was calculated as the square root of Simpson's diversity index over productive rearrangements. As stored in TCRdb, this immuneACCESS dataset retains in-frame rearrangements with V and J assigned. A fraction of the clones does not appear; measured against another copy, unresolved V genes explain less than half of the discrepancy, and the remainder lacks a known reason. V and J calls and clone size are those listed in that table; D and trimming were worked out from the DNA. The sample data list about 99,000 clones, and around nine tenths of these were observed just once. The top ten hold about 3.5% of the sample.

The collaborating institutions used their own protocols to collect whole blood in K2EDTA tubes. Collaborator samples were shipped for TCRbeta analysis as frozen whole blood, isolated PBMCs, or DNA extracted from either sample type. On this clone itself: No cognate antigen has been identified for it. There are no base qualities to consult, and no much larger clone falls within one base.

The TCR was taken from a human donor in a cohort sampled during active COVID-19. Sequenced material: peripheral blood. The chain is assembled from TRBV25-1 and TRBJ2-7, and 8 junctional nucleotides match TRBD2. CDR3 reads: CASTPKGRGASYEQYF. The nucleotide sequence reads as follows: TGTGCCAGCACTCCGAAGGGGCGGGGGGCCTCCTACGAGCAGTACTTC.